The 28 T cell receptor beta chains below were found in one sample sequenced in a study of T cell changes during pregnancy in multiple sclerosis. Clones were read by immunoSEQ multiplex PCR, and TCRdb kept only the in-frame ones, dropping some. The profile shows about 36,000 clones, more than 70% of them singletons. The specimen was CD4+ T cells from peripheral blood mononuclear cells, collected in the first trimester of pregnancy. The receptors derive from a female donor with multiple sclerosis, enrolled in a pregnancy study.

This chain links TRBV5-1 with TRBJ2-3; D might be TRBD2 (7 bases). Germline assignment: CDR1 SGHRS and CDR2 YFSETQ. CDR3 length: 14 residues. V lost 5 bases and J 5 bases, leaving 15 bases between the germline ends. CDR3 sequence reads: CASRRGGGEDTQYF. The CDR3 region has the DNA TGCGCCAGCAGGAGGGGAGGGGGTGAAGATACGCAGTATTTT.

The V and J genes are TRBV2 and TRBJ1-5; TRBD1 aligns across 7 bases. The V segment lost 6 bases and the J segment 4 bases; nucleotides outside the gene matches: 3. The CDR3 has 13 amino acids. CDR1 and CDR2 from the germline V gene are SNHLY and FYNNEI. The CDR3 DNA follows: TGTGCCAGCAGGGAGACAGGGAATCAGCCCCAGCATTTT. Translating it yields CASRETGNQPQHF.

The chain carries TRBV2 and TRBJ2-5; tentative D call: TRBD2 (5 bases). The CDR3 is 13 residues long. Germline CDR1 is SNHLY and CDR2 is FYNNEI. V dropped 1 base and J dropped 5 bases, with 8 bases sitting between them. Here the CDR3 reads CASSEGLAETQYF. Here the CDR3 DNA reads TGTGCCAGCAGTGAAGGTTTAGCGGAGACCCAGTACTTC.

This clone was seen a single time. This chain links TRBV20-1 with TRBJ1-1; tentatively, D is TRBD1 (5 bases). This CDR3 comprises 11 residues. Looked up from germline, CDR1 is DFQATT and CDR2 is SNEGSKA (reference sequence). With 6 bases removed from V and 7 bases from J, the gap between germline ends came to 12 bases. The CDR3 DNA sequence: TGCAGTGCCAGGGAGGGGATTGAAGCTTTCTTT. It translates to CSAREGIEAFF.

The DNA of the CDR3 is TGTGCCAGCAGCTTCGAAGCTGTCCCCTACGAGCAGTACTTC. Amino acids: CASSFEAVPYEQYF. V usage is TRBV7-9 and J usage is TRBJ2-7; D uncertain. Looked up from germline, CDR1 is SEHNR and CDR2 is FQNEAQ (reference sequence). This CDR3 spans 14 amino acids. V was trimmed by 3 bases and J by 2 bases, leaving 11 bases between them.

The genes are TRBV27 and TRBJ2-2; D uncertain. CDR3 length equals 14 residues. Trimming pared 5 bases from V and 3 bases from J, leaving 10 bases between. CDR1 and CDR2 (germline): MNHEY, SMNVEV (reference sequence). The CDR3 here is CASSPLTDTGELFF. The CDR3 coding sequence is TGTGCCAGCAGTCCCCTGACTGACACCGGGGAGCTGTTTTTT.

The gene calls are TRBV7-9 and TRBJ2-7; TRBD1 matches 7 bases. CDR1 SEHNR and CDR2 FQNEAQ come from the germline V gene (reference sequence). Germline trimming cut 3 bases from V and 9 bases from J; bases unmatched to any gene: 5. The CDR3 has 12 residues. Written as DNA, the CDR3 is TGTGCCAGCAGCTTGACAGGGATCGGGCAGTACTTC. As protein: CASSLTGIGQYF.

The chain carries TRBV15 and TRBJ2-7, with D maybe TRBD1 (5 bases). Trimming removed 0 bases from V and 5 bases from J, with 14 bases in between. This CDR3 is built from 15 residues. Germline CDR1 is LNHNV and CDR2 is YYDKDF (reference sequence). The CDR3 reads CATSRDWQGVDEQYF. CDR3 DNA sequence: TGTGCCACCAGCAGAGATTGGCAGGGTGTGGACGAGCAGTACTTC.

CDR3 coding DNA: TGTGCCAGCAGCCCCAGTTCGGGACAGGGTTTAGCCGGGGAGCTGTTTTTT. As protein: CASSPSSGQGLAGELFF. The J gene is TRBJ2-2, the V gene TRBV7-3; 9 bases align to TRBD1. V trimming: 5 bases; J trimming: 6 bases; junction bases outside the gene matches: 13. CDR3 length: 17 residues. Germline V gene lookup returns CDR1 SGHTA and CDR2 FQGTGA.

In this sample, this clone turned up once. The chain joins TRBV10-1 to TRBJ2-7, with D unresolved. V lost 2 bases, J lost 3 bases, and 14 bases lay in between. The CDR3 totals 15 residues. Germline-derived CDR1 and CDR2 are WNHNN and SYGVQD (reference sequence). CDR3 nucleotides: TGCGCCAGCAGTGAGGAACGACACGTAAACTACGAGCAGTACTTC. Its translation is CASSEERHVNYEQYF.

J is TRBJ1-2 and V is TRBV28, with D unclear. CDR3 length: 14 amino acids. Trimming stripped 1 base from V and 6 bases from J, with 12 bases between. The germline CDR1 and CDR2 sequences are MDHEN and SYDVKM. CDR3 in DNA: TGTGCCAGCAGTTTATCCCCAGGCTTAAATGGCTACACCTTC. Its translation: CASSLSPGLNGYTF.

The gene calls are TRBV6-1 and TRBJ1-5; D perhaps matches TRBD1 (6 bases). V was pared by 0 bases and J by 7 bases, with 10 bases between. The CDR3 sequence is 14 residues long. The germline CDR1 and CDR2 sequences are MNHNS and SASEGT. Here the CDR3 DNA reads TGTGCCAGCAGTGAAGCCAGGGGATACCAGCCCCAGCATTTT. This encodes CASSEARGYQPQHF.

The rearrangement links TRBV27 to TRBJ2-4; unclear D gene. Trimming took 4 bases from V and 1 from J, leaving 11 bases between them. From germline, CDR1 is MNHEY and CDR2 SMNVEV (reference sequence). The CDR3 runs to 15 residues. CDR3 in DNA: TGTGCCAGCAGTTCCGCCGAGTCGGCCAAAAACATTCAGTACTTC. It encodes CASSSAESAKNIQYF.

V gene TRBV5-1 combines with J gene TRBJ1-5; weak D call: TRBD1 (5 bases). CDR1 SGHRS and CDR2 YFSETQ come from the germline V gene. V was shortened by 2 bases and J by 3 bases, with 6 bases between the two germline ends. CDR3 size: 13 residues. The CDR3 spells CASSLQVNQPQHF. DNA for the CDR3: TGCGCCAGCAGCTTACAGGTCAATCAGCCCCAGCATTTT.

The chain has TRBV2 and TRBJ2-1, with D possibly matching TRBD1 (6 bases). The CDR3 has 13 amino acids. The germline V gene has CDR1 SNHLY and CDR2 FYNNEI. V was shortened by 6 bases and J by 5 bases, with 11 bases between the two germline ends. Written as DNA, the CDR3 is TGTGCCAGCAGCCAGGGGCTAAACAATGAGCAGTTCTTC. Amino acid sequence: CASSQGLNNEQFF.

V and J are TRBV10-3 and TRBJ2-2, with D unclear. V lost 6 bases, J lost 7 bases, and 12 bases lay in between. Germline V gene sequence: CDR1 ENHRY, CDR2 SYGVKD. There are 13 residues in the CDR3. DNA for the CDR3: TGTGCCATCAGGGCAGAAAACGACGGGGAGCTGTTTTTT. This encodes CAIRAENDGELFF.

The J gene is TRBJ2-1, the V gene TRBV13, with 9 nucleotides matching TRBD1. CDR1 and CDR2 from the germline V gene are PRHDT and FYEKMQ (reference sequence). Trimming at V came to 5 bases and at J to 6 bases, leaving 8 bases not matched to a gene. CDR3 length equals 15 residues. In DNA form, the CDR3 reads TGTGCCAGCAGCCTTCGTCCGGGACAGGGCAATGAGCAGTTCTTC. This codes for CASSLRPGQGNEQFF.

The V gene is TRBV5-4, the J gene TRBJ2-1, with D possibly being TRBD1 (5 bases). V was clipped by 2 bases and J by 10 bases, with 13 bases between them. Germline loops: CDR1 SGHNT, CDR2 YYREEE (reference sequence). This CDR3 region has 13 residues. The CDR3 coding sequence is TGTGCCAGCAGCTTCGTAGGGGTATTGGAGCAGTTCTTC. Translating gives CASSFVGVLEQFF.

The rearrangement uses TRBV6-5 and TRBJ1-2; TRBD1 agrees at 11 bases. Germline V lookup: CDR1 MNHEY, CDR2 SVGAGI. CDR3 length equals 15 residues. Trimming removed 0 bases from V and 7 bases from J; junction bases left unmatched: 4. CDR3: CASSYSVDRGPGYTF. DNA of the CDR3: TGTGCCAGCAGTTACTCGGTGGACAGGGGGCCTGGCTACACCTTC.

V and J are TRBV5-4 and TRBJ1-1, with D possibly TRBD1 on 6 matching bases. Trimming removed 0 bases from V and 4 bases from J, with 16 bases in between. CDR1 is SGHNT, CDR2 YYREEE, per germline (reference sequence). CDR3 length equals 16 residues. This chain's CDR3 is CASSLDGGLRGTEAFF. The CDR3 DNA reads as TGTGCCAGCAGCTTGGACGGGGGGCTTAGGGGCACTGAAGCTTTCTTT. Variable domain in full (rest from reference TRBV5-4 and TRBJ1-1): ETGVTQSPTHLIKTRGQQVTLRCSSQSGHNTVSWYQQALGQGPQFIFQYYREEENGRGNFPPRFSGLQFPNYSSELNVNALELDDSALYLCASSLDGGLRGTEAFFGQGTRLTVV.

The rearrangement links TRBV6-5 to TRBJ2-3; D perhaps matches TRBD2 (6 bases). From germline, CDR1 is MNHEY and CDR2 SVGAGI. The CDR3 is 14 amino acids. The germline V and J ends were trimmed by 6 bases and 3 bases, with 13 bases remaining between them. This CDR3 is CASSLPGRTDTQYF. The CDR3 DNA sequence: TGTGCCAGCAGCCTTCCAGGGAGGACAGATACGCAGTATTTT.

The chain combines TRBV19 with TRBJ1-2; 8 nucleotides match TRBD1. This CDR3 comprises 15 residues. The V gene end was trimmed by 6 bases and the J gene end by 4 bases; junction bases not matched to a gene: 10. Germline CDR1 LNHDA, CDR2 SQIVND (reference sequence). Here the CDR3 reads CASSQGALPIYGYTF. CDR3 DNA sequence: TGTGCCAGTAGCCAGGGGGCTCTACCAATCTATGGCTACACCTTC.

The chain joins TRBV14 to TRBJ2-1; no clear D. The V gene lost 0 bases and the J gene lost 10 bases, with 10 bases spanning the gap. This CDR3 comprises 13 residues. The germline V gene has CDR1 SGHDN and CDR2 FVKESK. Here the CDR3 reads CASSQDGVREQFF. The CDR3 DNA sequence: TGTGCCAGCAGCCAAGATGGCGTGAGGGAGCAGTTCTTC.

CDR3 DNA sequence: TGTGCCAGCAGTTCTGGGGACAGGGATTCCTACGAGCAGTACTTC. Its translation: CASSSGDRDSYEQYF. The chain recombines TRBV27 with TRBJ2-7; 9 positions agree with TRBD1. This CDR3 comprises 15 residues. V lost 4 bases and J lost 1; bases outside the gene matches: 5. Germline CDR1 is MNHEY and CDR2 is SMNVEV (reference sequence).

This sequence joins TRBV6-1 and TRBJ2-5, with TRBD2 matching 7 bases. J was trimmed by 4 bases and V by 6 bases; bases with no gene match: 5. Germline assignment: CDR1 MNHNS and CDR2 SASEGT. This CDR3 is 13 amino acids long. The CDR3 reads CASRRGERETQYF. CDR3 DNA sequence: TGTGCCAGCAGACGGGGGGAGCGAGAGACCCAGTACTTC.

This clone has a handful of counts. This chain links TRBV7-2 with TRBJ2-1, with D possibly being TRBD1 (6 bases). Germline V CDR1 and CDR2: SGHTA, FQGNSA. Trimming left V 5 bases short and J 4 bases short, with 15 bases between. The CDR3 runs 15 residues. CDR3 nucleotide sequence: TGTGCCAGCAGCCTAGAGGGGGACGGTTACAATGAGCAGTTCTTC. It is translated as CASSLEGDGYNEQFF. The whole variable domain, filled in from reference TRBV7-2 and TRBJ2-1, reads GAGVSQSPSNKVTEKGKDVELRCDPISGHTALYWYRQSLGQGLEFLIYFQGNSAPDKSGLPSDRFSAERTGGSVSTLTIQRTQQEDSAVYLCASSLEGDGYNEQFFGPGTRLTVL.

V usage is TRBV7-3 and J usage is TRBJ2-2; TRBD2 might be the D (6 bases). Per germline, CDR1 SGHTA and CDR2 FQGTGA. This CDR3 spans 15 amino acids. With 3 bases removed from V and 5 bases from J, the gap between germline ends came to 13 bases. The CDR3 bases are TGTGCCAGCAGCTTCGAGACTAGTGGAACCGGGGAGCTGTTTTTT. It yields the protein CASSFETSGTGELFF.

The chain joins TRBV7-9 to TRBJ1-1, with a weak D call TRBD1 (5 bases). Per the germline V gene, CDR1 is SEHNR and CDR2 is FQNEAQ (reference sequence). The CDR3 is 15 residues long. Trimming stripped 5 bases from V and 1 base from J, with 14 bases between. The CDR3 nucleotides read TGTGCCAGCAGCCCGTTGAGCGGGGGGAACACTGAAGCTTTCTTT. This gives the protein CASSPLSGGNTEAFF.